This T cell receptor beta chain is from a study of T cells in women clearing cervical HPV infection. With regard to this clone: The read terminates 3 residues ahead of where the CDR3 ends, so the germline J gene completes it.

Sequencing used immunoSEQ multiplex PCR; TCRdb keeps in-frame clones, though not all of them. In all, the sample yields fewer than 50,000 clones. Cervical HPV DNA detected by MY09/MY11 PCR, typed by dot-blot. Germline V gene data show CDR1 as SGHTA and CDR2 as FQGNSA. The CDR3 runs 15 residues. V was cut by 5 bases and J by 1 base, with 11 bases left in between. Sequenced sample: blood buffy coat. The rearrangement uses TRBV7-2 and TRBJ2-2, with D perhaps matching TRBD1 (6 bases). The clonotype comes from a woman between 18 and 75 years old with a cervical HPV16 infection that either progressed to CIN3+ or cleared (not recorded which). The CDR3 protein is CASSIKTGNTGELFF. The sequenced CDR3 bases are TGTGCCAGCAGCATAAAGACAGGGAACACCGGGGAG.